The T cell receptor (beta chain) under discussion was sequenced for a study of cytomegalovirus exposure and HLA in healthy donors. Background on the study: Inside one of the first data releases sat about 85 million unique TCRs taken from HLA-typed donors.

Study-level points and caveats: CMV antigen specificity was confirmed in vitro for a few CMV-associated chains. Reports indicated that the classifier achieved high specificity and sensitivity in diagnosing cytomegalovirus status.

CDR1 is SGHRS and CDR2 is YFSETQ in the germline V gene. The CDR3 is made up of 15 amino acids. With 4 bases removed from V and 4 bases from J, the gap between germline ends came to 17 bases. The PCR ran on 60 Vbeta and 13 Jbeta primers. The repertoire was sequenced with immunoSEQ multiplex PCR; TCRdb's copy has only in-frame clones and lacks some. In the table there are roughly 130,000 clones, roughly 80% of which are singletons. As for this clone: The antigen remains undetermined.

The receptor's source is a man aged 40-49 years in good health and CMV-seronegative. The chain uses TRBV5-1 and TRBJ1-1; tentative D call: TRBD1 (6 bases). Sequenced material: PBMCs. The CDR3 sequence is CASSPTAGGATEAFF. CDR3 DNA: TGCGCCAGCAGCCCGACGGCGGGGGGGGCCACTGAAGCTTTCTTT. Variable domain in full (rest from reference TRBV5-1 and TRBJ1-1): KAGVTQTPRYLIKTRGQQVTLSCSPISGHRSVSWYQQTPGQGLQFLFEYFSETQRNKGNFPGRFSGRQFSNSRSEMNVSTLELGDSALYLCASSPTAGGATEAFFGQGTRLTVV.